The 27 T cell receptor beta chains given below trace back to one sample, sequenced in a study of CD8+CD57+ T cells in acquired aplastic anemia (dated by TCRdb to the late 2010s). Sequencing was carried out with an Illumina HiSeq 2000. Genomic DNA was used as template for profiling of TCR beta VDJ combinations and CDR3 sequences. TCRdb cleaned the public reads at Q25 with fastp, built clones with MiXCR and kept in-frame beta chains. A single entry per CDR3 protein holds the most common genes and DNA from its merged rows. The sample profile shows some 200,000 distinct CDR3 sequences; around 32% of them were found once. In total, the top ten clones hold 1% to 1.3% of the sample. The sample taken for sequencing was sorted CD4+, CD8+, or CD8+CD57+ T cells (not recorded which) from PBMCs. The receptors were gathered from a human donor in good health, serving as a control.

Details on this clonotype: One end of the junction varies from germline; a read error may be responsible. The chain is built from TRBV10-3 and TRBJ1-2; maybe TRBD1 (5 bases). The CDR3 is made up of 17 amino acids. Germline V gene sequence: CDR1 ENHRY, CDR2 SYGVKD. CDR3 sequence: CASSTLLGRVENYGYTF. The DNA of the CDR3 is TGTGCCAGCAGTACCCTACTGGGACGAGTCGAGAACTATGGCTACACCTTC.

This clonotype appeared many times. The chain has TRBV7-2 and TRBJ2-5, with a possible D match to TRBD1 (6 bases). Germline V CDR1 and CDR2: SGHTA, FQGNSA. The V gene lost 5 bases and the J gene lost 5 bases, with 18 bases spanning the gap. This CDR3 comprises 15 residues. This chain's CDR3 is CASSVTGQGGETQYF. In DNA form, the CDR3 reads TGTGCCAGCAGCGTTACAGGGCAGGGTGGGGAGACCCAGTACTTC.

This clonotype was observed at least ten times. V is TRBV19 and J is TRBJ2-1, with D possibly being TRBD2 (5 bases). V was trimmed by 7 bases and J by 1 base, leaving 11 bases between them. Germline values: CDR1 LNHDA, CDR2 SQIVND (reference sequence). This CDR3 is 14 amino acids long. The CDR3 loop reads CASKQRSSYNEQFF. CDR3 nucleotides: TGTGCCAGTAAGCAGCGGAGTTCCTACAATGAGCAGTTCTTC.

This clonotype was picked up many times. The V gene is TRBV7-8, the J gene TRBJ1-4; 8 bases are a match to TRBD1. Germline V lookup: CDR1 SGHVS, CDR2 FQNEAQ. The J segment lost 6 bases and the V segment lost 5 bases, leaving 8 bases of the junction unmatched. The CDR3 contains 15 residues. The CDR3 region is CASSQRTGPYEKLFF. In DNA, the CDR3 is TGTGCCAGCAGCCAGCGGACAGGGCCGTATGAAAAACTGTTTTTT.

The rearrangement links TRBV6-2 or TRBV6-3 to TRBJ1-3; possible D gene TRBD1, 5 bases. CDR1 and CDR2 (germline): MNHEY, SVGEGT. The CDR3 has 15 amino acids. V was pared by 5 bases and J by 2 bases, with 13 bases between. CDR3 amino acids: CASSRQWGTGNTIYF. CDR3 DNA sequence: TGTGCCAGCAGTCGACAGTGGGGAACTGGAAACACCATATATTTT.

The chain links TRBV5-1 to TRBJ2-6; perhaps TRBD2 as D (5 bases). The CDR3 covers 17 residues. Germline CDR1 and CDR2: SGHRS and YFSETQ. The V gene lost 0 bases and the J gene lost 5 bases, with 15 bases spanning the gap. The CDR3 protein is CASSLGGSPSRANVLTF. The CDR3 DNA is TGCGCCAGCAGCTTGGGAGGGTCCCCATCGAGGGCCAACGTCCTGACTTTC.

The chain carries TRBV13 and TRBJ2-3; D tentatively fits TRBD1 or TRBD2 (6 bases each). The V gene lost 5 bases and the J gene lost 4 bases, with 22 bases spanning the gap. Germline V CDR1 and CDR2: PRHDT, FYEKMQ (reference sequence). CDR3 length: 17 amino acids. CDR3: CASSRNWPRGAADTQYF. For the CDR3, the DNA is TGTGCCAGCAGCCGTAACTGGCCGAGGGGGGCAGCAGATACGCAGTATTTT.

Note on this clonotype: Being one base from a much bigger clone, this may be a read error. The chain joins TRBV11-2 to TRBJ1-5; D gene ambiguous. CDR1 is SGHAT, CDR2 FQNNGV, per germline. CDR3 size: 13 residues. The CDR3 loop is CASSLLPNQPQQF. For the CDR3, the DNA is TGTGCCAGCAGCTTACTCCCCAATCAGCCCCAGCAGTTT. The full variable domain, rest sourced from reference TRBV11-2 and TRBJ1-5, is EAGVAQSPRYKIIEKRQSVAFWCNPISGHATLYWYQQILGQGPKLLIQFQNNGVVDDSQLPKDRFSAERLKGVDSTLKIQPAKLEDSAVYLCASSLLPNQPQQFGDGTRLSIL.

CDR3 in amino acids: CASSFLAGTHNEQFF. The CDR3 bases are TGTGCCAGCAGCTTCTTGGCGGGCACCCACAATGAGCAGTTCTTC. The gene calls are TRBV11-1 and TRBJ2-1; tentative D call: TRBD2 (5 bases). The germline V gene encodes CDR1 SGHAT and CDR2 FQDESV (reference sequence). The CDR3 is 15 residues long. Trimming cost V 3 bases and J 5 bases, with 14 bases left between them.

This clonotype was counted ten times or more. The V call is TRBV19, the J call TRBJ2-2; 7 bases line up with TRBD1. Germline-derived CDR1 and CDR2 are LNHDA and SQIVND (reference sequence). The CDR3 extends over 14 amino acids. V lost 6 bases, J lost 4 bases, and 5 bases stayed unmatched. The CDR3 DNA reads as TGTGCCAGTAGCAGACAGGGCGCCACCGGGGAGCTGTTTTTT. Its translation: CASSRQGATGELFF.

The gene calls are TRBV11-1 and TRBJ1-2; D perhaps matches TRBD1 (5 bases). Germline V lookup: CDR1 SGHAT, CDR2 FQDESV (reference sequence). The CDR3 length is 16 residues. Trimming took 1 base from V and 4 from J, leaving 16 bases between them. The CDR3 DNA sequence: TGTGCCAGCAGCTTAGAACTGATGGTAGGGACCTATGGCTACACCTTC. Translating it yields CASSLELMVGTYGYTF.

This CDR3 is CASSLGASGGVLHEQFF. The CDR3 DNA sequence: TGTGCCAGCAGCTTAGGGGCTAGCGGGGGGGTTTTGCATGAGCAGTTCTTC. The genes are TRBV11-2 and TRBJ2-1; 12 bases are a match to TRBD2. The CDR3 loop spans 17 amino acids. Losses at the gene ends were 1 base for V and 8 bases for J; bases not matched to a gene: 9. Looked up from germline, CDR1 is SGHAT and CDR2 is FQNNGV.

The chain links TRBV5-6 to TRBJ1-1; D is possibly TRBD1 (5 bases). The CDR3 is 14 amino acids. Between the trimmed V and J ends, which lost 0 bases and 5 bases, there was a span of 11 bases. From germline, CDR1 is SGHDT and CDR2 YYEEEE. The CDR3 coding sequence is TGTGCCAGCAGCTTGGTAGGGGCCGGGACTGAAGCTTTCTTT. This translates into CASSLVGAGTEAFF.

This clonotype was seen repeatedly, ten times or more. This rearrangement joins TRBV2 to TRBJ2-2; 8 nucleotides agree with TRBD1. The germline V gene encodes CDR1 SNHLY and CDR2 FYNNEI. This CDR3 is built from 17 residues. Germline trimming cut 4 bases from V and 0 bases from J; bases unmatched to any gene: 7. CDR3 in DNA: TGTGCCAGCAGTGTATACAGGGGGTTCGCGAACACCGGGGAGCTGTTTTTT. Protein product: CASSVYRGFANTGELFF.

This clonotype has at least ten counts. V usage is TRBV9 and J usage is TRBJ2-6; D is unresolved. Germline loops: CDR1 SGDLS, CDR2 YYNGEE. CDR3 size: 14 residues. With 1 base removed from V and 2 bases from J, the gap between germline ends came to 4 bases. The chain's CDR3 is CASSVLPGANVLTF. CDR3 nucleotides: TGTGCCAGCAGCGTACTCCCTGGGGCCAACGTCCTGACTTTC.

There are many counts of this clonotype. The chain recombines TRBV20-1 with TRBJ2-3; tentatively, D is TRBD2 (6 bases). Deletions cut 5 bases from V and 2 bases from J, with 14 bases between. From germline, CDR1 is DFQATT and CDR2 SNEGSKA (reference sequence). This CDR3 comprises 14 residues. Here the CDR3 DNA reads TGCAGTGCTGAATTAGGAGGGGCCACAGATACGCAGTATTTT. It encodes CSAELGGATDTQYF.

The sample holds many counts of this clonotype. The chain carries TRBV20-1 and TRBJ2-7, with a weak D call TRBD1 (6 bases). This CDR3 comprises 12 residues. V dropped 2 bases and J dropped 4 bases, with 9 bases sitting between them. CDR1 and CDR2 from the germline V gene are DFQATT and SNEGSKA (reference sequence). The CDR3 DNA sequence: TGCAGTGCTAGACGGGACAAATACGAGCAGTACTTC. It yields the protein CSARRDKYEQYF.

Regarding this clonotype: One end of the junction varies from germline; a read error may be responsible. CDR3 DNA: TGTGCCAGTAGTACCCGGAAAGACATTTATAATTCACCCCTCCACTTC. Its protein is CASSTRKDIYNSPLHF. The chain links TRBV19 to TRBJ1-6; D is uncertain. The CDR3 spans 16 residues. The germline gives CDR1 LNHDA, CDR2 SQIVND (reference sequence).

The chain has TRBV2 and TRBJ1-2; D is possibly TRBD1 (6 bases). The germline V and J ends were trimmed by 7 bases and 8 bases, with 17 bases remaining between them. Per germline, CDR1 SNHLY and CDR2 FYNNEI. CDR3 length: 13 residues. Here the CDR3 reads CASIWTVPGGYTF. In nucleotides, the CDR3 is TGTGCCAGCATCTGGACAGTACCTGGAGGCTACACCTTC.

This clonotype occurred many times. The CDR3 protein is CASSNQGQSFSEAFF. The CDR3 DNA sequence: TGTGCCAGCAGTAATCAAGGACAAAGTTTCTCTGAAGCTTTCTTT. The chain couples TRBV2 to TRBJ1-1; D is possibly TRBD1 (5 bases). Looked up from germline, CDR1 is SNHLY and CDR2 is FYNNEI. V was clipped by 5 bases and J by 6 bases, with 19 bases between them. The CDR3 consists of 15 residues.

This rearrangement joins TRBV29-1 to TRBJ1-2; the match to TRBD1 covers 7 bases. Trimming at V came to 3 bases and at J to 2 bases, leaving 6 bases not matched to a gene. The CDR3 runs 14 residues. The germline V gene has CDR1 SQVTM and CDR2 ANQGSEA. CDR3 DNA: TGCAGCGTTGACAGGGGGGCGACCAACTATGGCTACACCTTC. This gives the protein CSVDRGATNYGYTF.

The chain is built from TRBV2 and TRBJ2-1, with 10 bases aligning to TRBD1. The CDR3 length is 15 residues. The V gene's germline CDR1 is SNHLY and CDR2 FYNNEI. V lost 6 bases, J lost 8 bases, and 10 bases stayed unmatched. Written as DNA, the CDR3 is TGTGCCAGCAGAGCCGGGACAGGGGTAGGGGATGAGCAGTTCTTC. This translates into CASRAGTGVGDEQFF. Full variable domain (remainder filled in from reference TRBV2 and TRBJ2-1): EPEVTQTPSHQVTQMGQEVILRCVPISNHLYFYWYRQILGQKVEFLVSFYNNEISEKSEIFDDQFSVERPDGSNFTLKIRSTKLEDSAMYFCASRAGTGVGDEQFFGPGTRLTVL.

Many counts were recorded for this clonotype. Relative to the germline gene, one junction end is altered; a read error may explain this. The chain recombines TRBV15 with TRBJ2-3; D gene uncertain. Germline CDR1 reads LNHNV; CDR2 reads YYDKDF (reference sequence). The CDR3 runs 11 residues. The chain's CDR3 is CATSTLDTQYF. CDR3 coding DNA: TGTGCCACAAGCACCTTAGATACGCAGTATTTT. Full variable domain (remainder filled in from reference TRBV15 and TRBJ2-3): DAMVIQNPRYQVTQFGKPVTLSCSQTLNHNVMYWYQQKSSQAPKLLFHYYDKDFNNEADTPDNFQSRRPNTSFCFLDIRSPGLGDTAMYLCATSTLDTQYFGPGTRLTVL.

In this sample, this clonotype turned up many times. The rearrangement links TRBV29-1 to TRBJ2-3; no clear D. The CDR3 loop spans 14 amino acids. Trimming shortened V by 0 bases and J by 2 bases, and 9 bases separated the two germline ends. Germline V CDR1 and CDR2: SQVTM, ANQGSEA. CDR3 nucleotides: TGCAGCGTTGAAGATCGTGATCACACAGATACGCAGTATTTT. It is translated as CSVEDRDHTDTQYF.

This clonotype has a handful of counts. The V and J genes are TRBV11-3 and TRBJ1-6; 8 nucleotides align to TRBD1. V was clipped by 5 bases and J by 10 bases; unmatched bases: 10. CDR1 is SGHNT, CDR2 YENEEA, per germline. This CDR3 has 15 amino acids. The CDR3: CASSPPGQGGSPLHF. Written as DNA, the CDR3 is TGTGCCAGCAGCCCCCCCGGACAGGGCGGCTCACCCCTCCACTTT.

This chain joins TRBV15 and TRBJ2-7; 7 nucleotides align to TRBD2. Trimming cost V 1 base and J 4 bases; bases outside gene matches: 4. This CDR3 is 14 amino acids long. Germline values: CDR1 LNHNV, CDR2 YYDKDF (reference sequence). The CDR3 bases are TGTGCCACCAGCAGAGGGGGGGGAAGGTACGAGCAGTACGTC. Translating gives CATSRGGGRYEQYV.

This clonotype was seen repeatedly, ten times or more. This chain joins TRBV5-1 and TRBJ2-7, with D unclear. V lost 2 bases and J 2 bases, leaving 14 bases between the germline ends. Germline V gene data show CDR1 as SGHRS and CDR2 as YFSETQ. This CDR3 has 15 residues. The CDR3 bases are TGCGCCAGCAGCTTTGGGTCATACGAAACCTACGAGCAGTACTTC. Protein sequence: CASSFGSYETYEQYF.